What follows are 9 T cell receptor beta chains derived from one specimen sequenced in a study of Ad26.COV2.S vaccination and SARS-CoV-2 variants. The protocol was immunoSEQ multiplex PCR, while the TCRdb copy is restricted to in-frame clones and leaves out a portion. The sample includes some 370,000 clones, 83% of them seen just once. Treatment meaning: 15 to 20 received Ad26.COV2.S at low or high dose, single or two shots; several received placebo; per-sample allocation not given. Specimens were obtained on day 63 following the first vaccine or placebo injection. Sequences were derived from peripheral blood, sampled in a trial of Ad26.COV2.S vaccine versus placebo. The receptors come from a person between 18 and 65 years old who received the Ad26.COV2.S COVID-19 vaccine or a placebo.

The V and J genes are TRBV27 and TRBJ2-7; TRBD2 matches at 8 bases. Unmatched junction bases numbered 6, after V lost 8 bases and J lost 0 bases. CDR3 size: 14 residues. The germline V gene has CDR1 MNHEY and CDR2 SMNVEV (reference sequence). DNA of the CDR3: TGTGCCAGCTCCCCCGGGACTAGCTCCTACGAGCAGTACTTC. Protein product: CASSPGTSSYEQYF.

The chain recombines TRBV18 with TRBJ2-5; unclear D gene. The CDR3 sequence is 15 residues long. Deletions cut 4 bases from V and 3 bases from J, with 15 bases between. The germline CDR1 and CDR2 sequences are KGHSH and LQKENI. CDR3 in amino acids: CASSLLMGMEETQYF. CDR3 in DNA: TGTGCCAGCTCACTTTTGATGGGTATGGAAGAGACCCAGTACTTC. The full variable domain, in which reference TRBV18 and TRBJ2-5 provide the parts outside the CDR3, is NAGVMQNPRHLVRRRGQEARLRCSPMKGHSHVYWYRQLPEEGLKFMVYLQKENIIDESGMPKERFSAEFPKEGPSILRIQQVVRGDSAAYFCASSLLMGMEETQYFGPGTRLLVL.

The rearrangement links TRBV20-1 to TRBJ2-7; no clear D gene. The CDR3 is 12 residues long. Trimming removed 3 bases at V and 6 bases at J, with 12 bases between. In germline, CDR1 is DFQATT, CDR2 SNEGSKA (reference sequence). The CDR3 nucleotides read TGCAGTGCTAGTACCGGAGAGCTCGAGCAGTACTTC. Translation: CSASTGELEQYF.

The V call is TRBV9, the J call TRBJ2-3; no firm D call. There are 13 residues in the CDR3. Trimming stripped 0 bases from V and 3 bases from J, with 5 bases between. Germline CDR1 reads SGDLS; CDR2 reads YYNGEE. CDR3 DNA sequence: TGTGCCAGCAGCGTAGGTCAGACAGATACGCAGTATTTT. This codes for CASSVGQTDTQYF.

The gene calls are TRBV4-3 and TRBJ2-2; either TRBD1 or TRBD2 may supply D (5 bases each). The CDR3 contains 17 residues. With 0 bases removed from V and 1 base from J, the gap between germline ends came to 12 bases. Germline values: CDR1 LGHNA, CDR2 YSLEER. As DNA, the CDR3 is TGCGCCAGCAGCCAAGATGGGGGAGCGTGGAACACCGGGGAGCTGTTTTTT. This gives the protein CASSQDGGAWNTGELFF.

The chain combines TRBV5-6 with TRBJ1-1; 7 bases fit TRBD1. The V gene end was trimmed by 2 bases and the J gene end by 2 bases; junction bases not matched to a gene: 6. This CDR3 has 15 amino acids. Germline loops: CDR1 SGHDT, CDR2 YYEEEE. The CDR3: CASSFPGQLNTEAFF. In nucleotides, the CDR3 is TGTGCCAGCAGCTTTCCGGGACAGTTAAACACTGAAGCTTTCTTT. Supplemented by reference TRBV5-6 and TRBJ1-1, the full variable domain reads DAGVTQSPTHLIKTRGQQVTLRCSPKSGHDTVSWYQQALGQGPQFIFQYYEEEERQRGNFPDRFSGHQFPNYSSELNVNALLLGDSALYLCASSFPGQLNTEAFFGQGTRLTVV.

The rearrangement uses TRBV19 and TRBJ2-3; the D is unclear. Germline assignment: CDR1 LNHDA and CDR2 SQIVND (reference sequence). The CDR3 is 14 amino acids. The V end lost 5 bases, the J end lost 2 bases, and 11 bases lay between the germline ends. In DNA, the CDR3 is TGTGCCAGTAGTTCCTTCAGGTACACAGATACGCAGTATTTT. It specifies CASSSFRYTDTQYF.

The rearrangement joins TRBV5-4 to TRBJ2-3; 14 bases line up with TRBD2. J lost 7 bases, V lost 4 bases, and 11 bases had no gene match. CDR1 is SGHNT and CDR2 is YYREEE in the germline V gene (reference sequence). The CDR3 is 17 residues long. The CDR3 is CASSPKGLAGEGNTQYF. DNA for the CDR3: TGTGCCAGCAGCCCCAAGGGACTAGCGGGAGAGGGGAATACGCAGTATTTT.

The chain uses TRBV7-2 and TRBJ2-7; 11 bases line up with TRBD2. The CDR3 runs to 16 residues. The V segment lost 5 bases and the J segment 2 bases; nucleotides outside the gene matches: 8. Per germline, CDR1 SGHTA and CDR2 FQGNSA. The DNA for the CDR3 is TGTGCCAGCAGCCGGGGGACTAGCGGAAATCCCTACGAGCAGTACTTC. It encodes CASSRGTSGNPYEQYF.